Following are 2 T cell receptor beta chains from one sample sequenced in a study of T cell changes during pregnancy in multiple sclerosis. Profiling relied on immunoSEQ multiplex PCR, and the TCRdb table lists in-frame clones only, not all of them. Here the sample spans about 61,000 clones, roughly nine tenths being singletons. The sample consisted of peripheral blood, taken in the first trimester of pregnancy. Receptors were obtained from a female donor in good health, enrolled as a control in a pregnancy study.

Note on this clone: Within the sample, other DNA sequences also encode this same CDR3. V is TRBV7-9 and J is TRBJ2-3; possible D gene TRBD1, 5 bases. CDR1 SEHNR and CDR2 FQNEAQ come from the germline V gene (reference sequence). Deletions cut 6 bases from V and 6 bases from J, with 10 bases between. CDR3 size: 12 residues. CDR3: CASSPSGDTQYF. CDR3 sequence (DNA): TGTGCCAGCAGTCCGTCAGGGGATACGCAGTATTTT.

The sample holds one count of this clone. This chain connects TRBV12-5 to TRBJ2-7; no reliable D call. This CDR3 comprises 15 residues. Germline V gene lookup returns CDR1 LGHNT and CDR2 FRNRAP. Trimming removed 2 bases at V and 5 bases at J, with 16 bases between. The DNA of the CDR3 is TGTGCTAGTGGTTTGATTCGGTACAGCTGGGACGAGCAGTACTTC. It encodes CASGLIRYSWDEQYF.